Sequencing of this TCR beta chain was carried out in a study of neoadjuvant nivolumab and ipilimumab in lung cancer. Regarding this clone: Its cognate antigen is unknown.

Study-wide findings and caveats: Resected-tumor TCR richness correlated positively with pretherapy blood richness.

Germline-derived CDR1 and CDR2 are LGHNA and YNFKEQ. The ends were cut back, 4 bases at V and 2 bases at J, with 13 bases in the middle. This CDR3 spans 15 amino acids. Produced via immunoSEQ multiplex PCR; TCRdb's table is partial and in-frame only. The sample consists of thousands of clones, 88% of them appearing once. This clonotype was sampled from an adult with non-small cell lung cancer. The specimen comprised tumor tissue, sampled after neoadjuvant nivolumab, alone or with ipilimumab, at or shortly before surgery. The chain combines TRBV4-2 with TRBJ2-3, with D unclear. CDR3 loop: CASSPREGITDTQYF. The DNA for the CDR3 is TGTGCCAGCAGCCCAAGGGAAGGGATCACAGATACGCAGTATTTT.